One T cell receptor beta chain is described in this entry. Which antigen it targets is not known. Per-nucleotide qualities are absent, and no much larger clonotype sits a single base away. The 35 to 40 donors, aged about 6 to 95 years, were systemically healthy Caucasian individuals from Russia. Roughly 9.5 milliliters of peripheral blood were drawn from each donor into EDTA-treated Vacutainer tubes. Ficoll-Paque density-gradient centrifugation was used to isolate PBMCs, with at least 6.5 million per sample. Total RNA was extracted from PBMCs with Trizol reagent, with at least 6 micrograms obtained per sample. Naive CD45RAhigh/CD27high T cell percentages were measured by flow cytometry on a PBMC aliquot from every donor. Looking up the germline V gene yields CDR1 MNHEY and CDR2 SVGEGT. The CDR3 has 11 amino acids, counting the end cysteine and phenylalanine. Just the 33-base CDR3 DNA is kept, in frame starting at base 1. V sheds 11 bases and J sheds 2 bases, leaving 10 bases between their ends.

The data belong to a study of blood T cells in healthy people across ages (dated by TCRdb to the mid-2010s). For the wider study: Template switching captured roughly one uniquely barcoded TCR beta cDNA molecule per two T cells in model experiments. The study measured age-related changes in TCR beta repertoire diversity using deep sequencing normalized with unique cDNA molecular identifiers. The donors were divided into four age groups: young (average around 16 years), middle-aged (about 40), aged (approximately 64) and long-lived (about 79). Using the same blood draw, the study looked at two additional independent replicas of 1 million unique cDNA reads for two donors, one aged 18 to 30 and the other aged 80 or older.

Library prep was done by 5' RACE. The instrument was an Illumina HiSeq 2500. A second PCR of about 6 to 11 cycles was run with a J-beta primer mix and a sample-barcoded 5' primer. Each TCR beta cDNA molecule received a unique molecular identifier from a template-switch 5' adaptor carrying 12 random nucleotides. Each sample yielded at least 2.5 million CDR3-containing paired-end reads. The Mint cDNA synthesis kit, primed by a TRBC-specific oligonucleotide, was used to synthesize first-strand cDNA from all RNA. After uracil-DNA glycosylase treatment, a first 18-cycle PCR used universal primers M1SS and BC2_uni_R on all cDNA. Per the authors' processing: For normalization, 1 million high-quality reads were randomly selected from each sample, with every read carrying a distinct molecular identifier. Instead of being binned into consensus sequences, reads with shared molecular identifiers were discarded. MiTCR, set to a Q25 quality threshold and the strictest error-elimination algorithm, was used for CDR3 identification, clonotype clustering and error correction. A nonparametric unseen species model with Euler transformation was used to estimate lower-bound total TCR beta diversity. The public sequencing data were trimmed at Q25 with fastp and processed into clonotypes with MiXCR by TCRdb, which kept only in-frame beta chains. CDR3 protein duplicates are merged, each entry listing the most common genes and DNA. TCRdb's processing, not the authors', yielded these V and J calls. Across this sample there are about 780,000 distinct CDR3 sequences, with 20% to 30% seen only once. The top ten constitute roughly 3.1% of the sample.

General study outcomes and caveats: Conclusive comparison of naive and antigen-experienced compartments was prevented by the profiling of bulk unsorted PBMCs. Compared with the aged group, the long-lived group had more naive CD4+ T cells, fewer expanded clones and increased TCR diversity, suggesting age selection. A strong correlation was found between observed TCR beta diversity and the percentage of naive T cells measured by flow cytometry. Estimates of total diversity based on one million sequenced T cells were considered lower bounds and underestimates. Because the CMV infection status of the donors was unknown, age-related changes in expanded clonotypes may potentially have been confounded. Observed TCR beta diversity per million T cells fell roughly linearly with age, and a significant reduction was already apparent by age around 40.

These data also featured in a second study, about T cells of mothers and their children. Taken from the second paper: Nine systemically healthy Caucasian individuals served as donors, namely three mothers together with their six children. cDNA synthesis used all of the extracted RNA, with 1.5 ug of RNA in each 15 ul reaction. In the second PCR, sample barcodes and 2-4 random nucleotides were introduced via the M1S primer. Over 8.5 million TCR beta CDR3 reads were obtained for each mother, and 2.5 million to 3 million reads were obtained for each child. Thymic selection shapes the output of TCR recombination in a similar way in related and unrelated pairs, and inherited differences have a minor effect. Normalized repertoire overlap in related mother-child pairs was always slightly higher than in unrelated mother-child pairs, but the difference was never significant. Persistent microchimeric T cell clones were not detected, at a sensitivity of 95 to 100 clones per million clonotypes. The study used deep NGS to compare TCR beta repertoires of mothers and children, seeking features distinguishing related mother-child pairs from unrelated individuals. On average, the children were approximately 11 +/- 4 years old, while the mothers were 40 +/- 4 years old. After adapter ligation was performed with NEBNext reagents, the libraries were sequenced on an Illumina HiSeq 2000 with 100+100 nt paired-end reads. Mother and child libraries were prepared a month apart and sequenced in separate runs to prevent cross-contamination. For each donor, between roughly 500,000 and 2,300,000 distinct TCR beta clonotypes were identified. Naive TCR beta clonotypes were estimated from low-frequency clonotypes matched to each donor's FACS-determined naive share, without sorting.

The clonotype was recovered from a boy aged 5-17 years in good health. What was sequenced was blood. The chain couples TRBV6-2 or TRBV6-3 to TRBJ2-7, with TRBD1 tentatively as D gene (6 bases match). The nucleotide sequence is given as TGTGCCCACGAGGGGGCCTACGAGCAGTACTTC. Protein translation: CAHEGAYEQYF.